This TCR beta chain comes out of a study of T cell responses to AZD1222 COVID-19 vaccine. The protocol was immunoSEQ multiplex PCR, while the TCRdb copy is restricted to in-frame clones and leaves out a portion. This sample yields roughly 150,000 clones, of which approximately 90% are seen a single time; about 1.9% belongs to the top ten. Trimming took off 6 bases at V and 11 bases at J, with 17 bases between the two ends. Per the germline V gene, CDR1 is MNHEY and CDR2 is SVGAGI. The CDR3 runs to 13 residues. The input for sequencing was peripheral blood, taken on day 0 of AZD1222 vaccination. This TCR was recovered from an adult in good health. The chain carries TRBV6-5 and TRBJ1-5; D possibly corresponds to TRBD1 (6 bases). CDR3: CASRGAVSQSQHF. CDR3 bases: TGTGCCAGCAGGGGGGCAGTCTCGCAGTCCCAGCATTTT.